This T cell receptor beta chain derives from a study of T cell responses to AZD1222 COVID-19 vaccine. Study details: It was second doses at about 4 or about 12 weeks that were pooled.

Deletions cut 1 base from V and 7 bases from J, with 8 bases between. The CDR3 totals 14 residues. Germline CDR1 and CDR2: LGHDT and YNNKEL (reference sequence). Measured with immunoSEQ multiplex PCR; TCRdb has only the in-frame clones, and not every one. The sample consists of 150,000 to 200,000 clones, less than 95% of them appearing once. The receptor's source is an adult in good health. This specimen consisted of peripheral blood, obtained on day 0 of AZD1222 vaccination. The genes are TRBV3-1 (or the pseudogene TRBV3-2) and TRBJ1-6; D gene uncertain. In DNA, the CDR3 is TGTGCCAGCAGCCAAGGGGATTGGAATTCACCCCTCCACTTT. Amino acid sequence: CASSQGDWNSPLHF.